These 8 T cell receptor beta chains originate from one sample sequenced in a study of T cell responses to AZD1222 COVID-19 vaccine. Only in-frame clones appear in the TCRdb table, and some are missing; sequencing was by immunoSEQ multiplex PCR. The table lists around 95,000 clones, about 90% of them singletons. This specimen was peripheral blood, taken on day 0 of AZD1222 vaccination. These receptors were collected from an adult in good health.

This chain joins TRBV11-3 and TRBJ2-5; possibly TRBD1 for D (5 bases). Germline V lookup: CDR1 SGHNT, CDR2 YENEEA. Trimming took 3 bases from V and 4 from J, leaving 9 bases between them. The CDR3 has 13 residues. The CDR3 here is CASSLDTRETQYF. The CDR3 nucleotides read TGTGCCAGCAGCTTGGACACGCGAGAGACCCAGTACTTC.

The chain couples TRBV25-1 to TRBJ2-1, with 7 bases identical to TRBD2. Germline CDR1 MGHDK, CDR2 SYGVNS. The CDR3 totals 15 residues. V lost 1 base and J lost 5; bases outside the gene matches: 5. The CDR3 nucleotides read TGTGCCAGCAGTGAATTGTGGCGGGGGAACAATGAGCAGTTCTTC. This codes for CASSELWRGNNEQFF.

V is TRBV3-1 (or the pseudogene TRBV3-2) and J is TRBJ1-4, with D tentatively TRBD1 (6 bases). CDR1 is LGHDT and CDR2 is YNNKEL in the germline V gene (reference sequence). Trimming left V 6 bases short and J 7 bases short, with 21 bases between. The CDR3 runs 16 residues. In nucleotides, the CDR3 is TGTGCCAGCAGAAAAAGTTGGGGGACACCTGGTGAAAAACTGTTTTTT. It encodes CASRKSWGTPGEKLFF.

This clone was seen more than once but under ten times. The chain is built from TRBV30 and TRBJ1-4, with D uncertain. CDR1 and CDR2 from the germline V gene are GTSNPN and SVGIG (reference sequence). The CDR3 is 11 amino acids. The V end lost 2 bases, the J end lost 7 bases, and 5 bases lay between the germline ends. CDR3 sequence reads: CAWSWGEKLFF. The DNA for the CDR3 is TGTGCCTGGAGTTGGGGTGAAAAACTGTTTTTT.

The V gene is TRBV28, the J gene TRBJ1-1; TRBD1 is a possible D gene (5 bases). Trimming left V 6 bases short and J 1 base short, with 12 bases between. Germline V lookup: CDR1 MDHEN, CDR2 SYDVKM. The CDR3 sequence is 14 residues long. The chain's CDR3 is CASRGSTENTEAFF. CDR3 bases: TGTGCCAGCAGGGGATCGACAGAGAACACTGAAGCTTTCTTT.

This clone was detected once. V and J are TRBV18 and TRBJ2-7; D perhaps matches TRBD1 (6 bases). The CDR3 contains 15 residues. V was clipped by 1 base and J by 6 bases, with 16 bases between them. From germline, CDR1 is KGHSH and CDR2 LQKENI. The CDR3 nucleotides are TGTGCCAGCTCACCACTGGGGGCTAGCCTCGGCGAGCAGTACTTC. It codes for CASSPLGASLGEQYF.

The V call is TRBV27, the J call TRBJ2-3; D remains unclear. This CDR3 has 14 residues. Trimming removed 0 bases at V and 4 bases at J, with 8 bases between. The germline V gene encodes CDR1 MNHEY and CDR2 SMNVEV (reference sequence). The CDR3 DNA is TGTGCCAGCAGTTTATCGGAACATTCAGATACGCAGTATTTT. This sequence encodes CASSLSEHSDTQYF.

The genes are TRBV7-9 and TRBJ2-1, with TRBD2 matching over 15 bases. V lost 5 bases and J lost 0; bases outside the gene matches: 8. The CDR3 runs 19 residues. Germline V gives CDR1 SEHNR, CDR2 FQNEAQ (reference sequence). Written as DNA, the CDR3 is TGTGCCAGCAGCCCCCGGGGACTAGCGGGAGGAGGCTCCTACAATGAGCAGTTCTTC. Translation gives CASSPRGLAGGGSYNEQFF.